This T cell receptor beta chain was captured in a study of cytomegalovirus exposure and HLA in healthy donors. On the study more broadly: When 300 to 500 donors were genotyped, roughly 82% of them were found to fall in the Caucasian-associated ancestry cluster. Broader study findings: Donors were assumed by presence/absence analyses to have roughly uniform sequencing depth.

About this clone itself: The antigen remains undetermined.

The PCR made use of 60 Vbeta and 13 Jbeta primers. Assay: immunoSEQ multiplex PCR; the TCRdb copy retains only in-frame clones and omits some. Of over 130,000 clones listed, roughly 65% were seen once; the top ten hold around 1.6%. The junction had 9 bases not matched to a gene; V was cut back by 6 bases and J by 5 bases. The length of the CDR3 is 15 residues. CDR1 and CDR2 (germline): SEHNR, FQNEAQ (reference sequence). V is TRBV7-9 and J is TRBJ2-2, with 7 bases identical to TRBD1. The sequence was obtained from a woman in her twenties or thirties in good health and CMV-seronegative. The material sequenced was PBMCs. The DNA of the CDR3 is TGTGCCAGCAGTTCCGGGACAGTTCAGACCGGGGAGCTGTTTTTT. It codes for CASSSGTVQTGELFF.